This T cell receptor (beta chain) appears in the sequencing data of a study of T-cell reconstitution after alpha-beta-depleted transplantation in children. TCRbeta library preparation incorporated unique molecular identifiers. TCRdb ran MiXCR on the PCR reads and lists one entry per CDR3 protein. The sample has over 300,000 distinct CDR3 sequences; under 13% are singletons. This clonotype was seen more than once but under ten times. Germline V gene sequence: CDR1 DFQATT, CDR2 SNEGSKA (reference sequence). The CDR3 extends over 15 amino acids. The V gene end was trimmed by 1 base and the J gene end by 1 base; junction bases not matched to a gene: 5.

The sequencing here drew on PBMCs from the stem cell graft donor, taken from the stem cell graft. This receptor was obtained from a human donor who donated a stem cell graft to a child with acute lymphoblastic leukemia. This rearrangement joins TRBV20-1 to TRBJ2-7, with TRBD1 identical over 9 bases. CDR3 sequence reads: CSARGDRVLSYEQYF. As DNA, the CDR3 is TGCAGTGCTAGAGGGGACAGGGTCCTATCCTACGAGCAGTACTTC.